This T cell receptor beta chain was sequenced in a study of blood T cell repertoires in COVID-19. Study in general: Sites across the United States, Italy and Spain contributed samples from acute and convalescent COVID-19. T cells, B-cell-depleted T cells, or PBMCs provided the cDNA or gDNA that served as material.

CDR1 ENHRY and CDR2 SYGVKD come from the germline V gene. V gave up 4 bases and J gave up 13 bases, with 8 bases separating them. The CDR3 is made up of 11 amino acids. Per the study methods: Counts of nucleated cells, estimated from reference gene primer amplification, were obtained. Here immunoSEQ multiplex PCR was the method, and the copy in TCRdb shows in-frame clones only, minus some. The V and J calls and clone size are taken from that table; D and trimming were inferred from the DNA. There are 250,000 to 300,000 clones in the sample; around 92% occur only once, and 2.9% lies in the top ten. Clinical history as reported by participants underpinned cohort assignment. The table lists this clone with a count of one.

The chain has TRBV10-3 and TRBJ1-6; D possibly corresponds to TRBD1 (6 bases). Sequenced input: PBMCs or T cells enriched from blood (not recorded which). The receptor's source is a woman between 45 and 65 years old who had been exposed to COVID-19. The CDR3 coding sequence is TGTGCCATCAGTGGTGGGGGCCCCCTCCACTTT. Its translation: CAISGGGPLHF.